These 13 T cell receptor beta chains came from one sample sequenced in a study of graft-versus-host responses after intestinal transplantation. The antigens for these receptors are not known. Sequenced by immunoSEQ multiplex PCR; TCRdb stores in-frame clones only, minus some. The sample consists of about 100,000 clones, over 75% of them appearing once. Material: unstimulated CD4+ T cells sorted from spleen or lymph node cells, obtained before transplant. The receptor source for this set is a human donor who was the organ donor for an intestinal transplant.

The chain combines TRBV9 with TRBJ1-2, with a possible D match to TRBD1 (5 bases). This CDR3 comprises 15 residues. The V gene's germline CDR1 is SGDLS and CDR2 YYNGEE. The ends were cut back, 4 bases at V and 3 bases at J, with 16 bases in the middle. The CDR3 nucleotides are TGTGCCAGCAGCCCCCGGGGGTGGGGGGACTATGGCTACACCTTC. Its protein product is CASSPRGWGDYGYTF.

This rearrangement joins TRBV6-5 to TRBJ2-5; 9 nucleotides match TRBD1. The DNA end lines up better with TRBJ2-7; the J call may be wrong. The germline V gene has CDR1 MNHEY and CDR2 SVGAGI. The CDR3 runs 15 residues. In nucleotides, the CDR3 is TGTGCCAGCAGTTACAGGGACAGGGTCAGCCACGAGCAGTACTTC. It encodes CASSYRDRVSHEQYF.

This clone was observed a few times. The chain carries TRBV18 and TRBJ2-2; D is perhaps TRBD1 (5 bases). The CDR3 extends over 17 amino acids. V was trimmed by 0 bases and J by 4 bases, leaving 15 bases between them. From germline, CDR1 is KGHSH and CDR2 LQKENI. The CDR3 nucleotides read TGTGCCAGCTCACCACCTACAGGAGTCGCTCGCACCGGGGAGCTGTTTTTT. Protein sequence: CASSPPTGVARTGELFF.

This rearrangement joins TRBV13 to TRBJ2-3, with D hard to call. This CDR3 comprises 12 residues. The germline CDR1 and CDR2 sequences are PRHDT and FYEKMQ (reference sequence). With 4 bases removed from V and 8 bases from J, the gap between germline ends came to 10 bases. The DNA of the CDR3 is TGTGCCAGCAGCTCAGGCCGGGTTACGCAGTATTTT. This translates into CASSSGRVTQYF.

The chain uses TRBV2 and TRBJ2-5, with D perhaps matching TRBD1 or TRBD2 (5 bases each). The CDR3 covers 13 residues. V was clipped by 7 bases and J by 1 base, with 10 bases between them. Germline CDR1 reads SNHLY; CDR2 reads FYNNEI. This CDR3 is CASMRGFQETQYF. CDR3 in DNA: TGTGCCAGCATGAGGGGATTCCAAGAGACCCAGTACTTC.

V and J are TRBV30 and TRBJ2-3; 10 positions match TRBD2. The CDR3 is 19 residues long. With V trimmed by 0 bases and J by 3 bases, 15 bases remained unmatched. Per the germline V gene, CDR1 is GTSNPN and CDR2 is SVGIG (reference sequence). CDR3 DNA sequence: TGTGCCTGGAGTGTACGAGGAGCGGGGGGGCCTCACAGGACAGATACGCAGTATTTT. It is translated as CAWSVRGAGGPHRTDTQYF.

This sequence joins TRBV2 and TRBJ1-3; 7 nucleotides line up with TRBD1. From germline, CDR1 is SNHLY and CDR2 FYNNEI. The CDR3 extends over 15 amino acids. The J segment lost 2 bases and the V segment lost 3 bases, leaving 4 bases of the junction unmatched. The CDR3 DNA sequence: TGTGCCAGCAGTGATAGTGACAGGGCTGGAAACACCATATATTTT. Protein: CASSDSDRAGNTIYF. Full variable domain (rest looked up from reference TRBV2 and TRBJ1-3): EPEVTQTPSHQVTQMGQEVILRCVPISNHLYFYWYRQILGQKVEFLVSFYNNEISEKSEIFDDQFSVERPDGSNFTLKIRSTKLEDSAMYFCASSDSDRAGNTIYFGEGSWLTVV.

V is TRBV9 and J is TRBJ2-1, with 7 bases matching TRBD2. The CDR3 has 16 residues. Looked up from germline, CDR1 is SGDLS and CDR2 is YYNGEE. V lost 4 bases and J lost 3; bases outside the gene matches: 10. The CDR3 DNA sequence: TGTGCCAGCAGCCCGACCCCGGGGGGATTCTACAATGAGCAGTTCTTC. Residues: CASSPTPGGFYNEQFF.

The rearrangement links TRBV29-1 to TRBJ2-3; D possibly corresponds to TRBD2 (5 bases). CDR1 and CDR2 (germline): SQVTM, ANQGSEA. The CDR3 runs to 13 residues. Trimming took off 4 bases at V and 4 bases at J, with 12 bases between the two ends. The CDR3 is CSVAGFSADTQYF. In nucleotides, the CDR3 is TGCAGCGTTGCGGGGTTTAGCGCAGATACGCAGTATTTT.

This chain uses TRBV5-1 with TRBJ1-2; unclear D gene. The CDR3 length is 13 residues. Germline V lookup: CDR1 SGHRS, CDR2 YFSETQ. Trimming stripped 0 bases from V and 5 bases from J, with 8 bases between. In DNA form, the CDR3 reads TGCGCCAGCAGCTTGGGTCCAGAATATGGCTACACCTTC. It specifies CASSLGPEYGYTF.

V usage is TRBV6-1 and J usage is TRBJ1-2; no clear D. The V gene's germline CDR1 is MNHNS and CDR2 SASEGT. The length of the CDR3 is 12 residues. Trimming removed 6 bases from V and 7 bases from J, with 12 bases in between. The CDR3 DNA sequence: TGTGCCAGCAGCCAACGGGTAACTGGCTACACCTTC. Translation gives CASSQRVTGYTF.

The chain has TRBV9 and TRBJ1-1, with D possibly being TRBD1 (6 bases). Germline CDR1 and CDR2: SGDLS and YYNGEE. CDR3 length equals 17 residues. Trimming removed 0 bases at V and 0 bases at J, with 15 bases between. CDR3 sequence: CASSVGLGQPMNTEAFF. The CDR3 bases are TGTGCCAGCAGCGTAGGTCTAGGACAGCCCATGAACACTGAAGCTTTCTTT.

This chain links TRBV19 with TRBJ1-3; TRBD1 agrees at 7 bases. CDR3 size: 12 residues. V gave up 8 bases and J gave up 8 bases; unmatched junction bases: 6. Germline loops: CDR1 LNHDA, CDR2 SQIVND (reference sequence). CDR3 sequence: CASLDRVDTIYF. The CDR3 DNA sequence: TGTGCCAGTCTTGACAGGGTCGACACCATATATTTT.